This is a list of T cell receptor delta chains from one sample in a study of gammadelta T cells in human blood. TCRdb reprocessed the RT-PCR reads using CATT. The sample has roughly 760 delta-chain clones, more than 35% seen once; the top ten hold about a sixth. Sequences were obtained from non-Vgamma9Vdelta2 gamma-delta T cells from infant blood. These receptors originate from a human donor. Each CDR3 is given without its conserved first and last residue. Fields, in order: V gene, J gene, CDR3 protein.

TRDV1	TRDJ2	ALGEGLPTLGATLTAQLF
TRDV1	TRDJ2	ALGERPGLPNYLGDLLTAQLF
TRDV1	TRDJ1	ALGELLPIIITGGTIYTDKLI
TRDV1	TRDJ1	ALGDWTSSRLLGDIGGTDKLI
TRAV29/DV5	TRDJ1	AASAGGSTDKLI
TRAV29/DV5	TRDJ1	SVLLCSSTLRGYTHYTDKLI
TRDV1	TRDJ1	ALGERIYPIPSLGDPHKSDKLI
TRDV1	TRDJ1	ALGERPGVRLGDTDKLI
TRDV1	TRDJ1	ALGEGLPILGELRDKLI
TRDV1	TRDJ1	ALGEHTFLRWGIGPYTDKLI
TRDV1	TRDJ1	ALGESLLGDTRVPDKLI